At least ten counts were recorded for the clone carrying this T cell receptor beta chain. The antigen is undetermined. Unique molecular identifiers were affixed to single, distinct cDNA molecules. TCRdb independently ran MiXCR on the 5' RACE reads; one entry per CDR3 protein. Of roughly 29,000 distinct CDR3 sequences in the sample, approximately 2.9% are singletons; the top ten hold approximately 0.72%. The CDR3 runs 15 residues. Germline values: CDR1 DFQATT, CDR2 SNEGSKA (reference sequence). V trimming: 3 bases; J trimming: 7 bases; junction bases outside the gene matches: 9. These data come from a study of early T cells in non-severe SARS-CoV-2 infection. About the research overall: Sequencing input comprised bulk RNA from unsorted whole blood; chain pairing was not available.

Whole-study findings and limits: Private and CD4 specificities were missed by VDJdb matching, which favored anti-spike CD8 responses.

The TCR comes from an adult who was a healthcare worker with PCR-confirmed SARS-CoV-2 infection or an uninfected control (not recorded which). The V gene is TRBV20-1, the J gene TRBJ2-1, with 10 bases lining up with TRBD2. The sequenced sample consisted of whole blood. CDR3 coding DNA: TGCAGTGCTAGCTCTTCCCTAGCGGGGGCTAATGAGCAGTTCTTC. Translation: CSASSSLAGANEQFF.